This T cell receptor (beta chain) is from a study of T cells in localized non-small cell lung cancer. Broader study findings: Because researchers sequenced only one region of the tumor, heterogeneity is still possible. Median detection of top 100 tumor clones in adjacent lung was approximately 50 clones. The study found T cell clonality highest in uninvolved adjacent lung, above tumor. The study linked higher blood T cell density to longer overall survival.

A note on this clone: The antigen remains unidentified.

Some clones are missing from TCRdb's copy, which holds only in-frame ones; the method was immunoSEQ multiplex PCR. The repertoire has about 72,000 clones, around four fifths of them found once; the top ten carry roughly 14%. The specimen was peripheral blood, collected before any cancer treatment. This TCR was sampled from a female donor aged 60 or older with stage I lung adenocarcinoma.

For the CDR3, the DNA is TGTGCCACCAGCAGAGTAGGGCAGGGAGGTGAAAAACTGTTTTTT. As protein: CATSRVGQGGEKLFF. The rearrangement uses TRBV15 and TRBJ1-4; the D gene is possibly TRBD1 (5 bases). With 1 base removed from V and 7 bases from J, the gap between germline ends came to 13 bases. Germline CDR1 LNHNV, CDR2 YYDKDF (reference sequence). The CDR3 consists of 15 residues. The whole variable domain, filled in from reference TRBV15 and TRBJ1-4, reads DAMVIQNPRYQVTQFGKPVTLSCSQTLNHNVMYWYQQKSSQAPKLLFHYYDKDFNNEADTPDNFQSRRPNTSFCFLDIRSPGLGDTAMYLCATSRVGQGGEKLFFGSGTQLSVL.